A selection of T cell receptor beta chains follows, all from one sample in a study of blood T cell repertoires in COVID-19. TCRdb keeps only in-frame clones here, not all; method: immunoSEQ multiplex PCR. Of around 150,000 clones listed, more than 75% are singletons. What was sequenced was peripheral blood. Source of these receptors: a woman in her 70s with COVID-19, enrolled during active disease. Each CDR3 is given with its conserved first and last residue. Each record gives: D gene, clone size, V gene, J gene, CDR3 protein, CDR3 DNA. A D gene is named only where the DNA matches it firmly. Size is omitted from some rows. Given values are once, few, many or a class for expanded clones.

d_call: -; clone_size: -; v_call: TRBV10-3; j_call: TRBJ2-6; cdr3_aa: CAISVGTSGANVLTF; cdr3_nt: TGTGCCATCAGTGTGGGCACCTCTGGGGCCAACGTCCTGACTTTC
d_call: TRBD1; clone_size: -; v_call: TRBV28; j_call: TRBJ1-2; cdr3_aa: CASSPGGQYGYTF; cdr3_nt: TGTGCCAGCAGTCCAGGGGGCCAGTATGGCTACACCTTC
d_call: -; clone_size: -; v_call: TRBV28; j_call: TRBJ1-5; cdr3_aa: CASSLRVPGNQPQHF; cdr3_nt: TGTGCCAGCAGTTTGAGAGTACCTGGCAATCAGCCCCAGCATTTT
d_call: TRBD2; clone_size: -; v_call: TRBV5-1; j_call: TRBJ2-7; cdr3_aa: CASSLERTSGGTYEQYF; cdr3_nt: TGCGCCAGCAGCTTGGAGCGGACTAGCGGGGGGACCTACGAGCAGTACTTC
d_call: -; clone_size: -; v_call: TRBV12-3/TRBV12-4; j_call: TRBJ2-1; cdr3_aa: CASSPTREEQFF; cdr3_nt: TGTGCCAGCAGCCCGACTAGGGAGGAGCAGTTCTTC
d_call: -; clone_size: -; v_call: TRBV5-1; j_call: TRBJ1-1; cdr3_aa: CASSASLKSNTEAFF; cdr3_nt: TGCGCCAGCAGCGCCTCACTGAAATCGAACACTGAAGCTTTCTTT
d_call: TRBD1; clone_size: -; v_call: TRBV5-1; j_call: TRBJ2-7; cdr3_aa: CASRSISGGLSYEQYF; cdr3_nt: TGCGCCAGCAGGAGTATTTCAGGGGGCCTCTCCTACGAGCAGTACTTC
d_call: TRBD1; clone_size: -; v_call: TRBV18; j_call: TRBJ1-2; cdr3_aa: CASSPYQGALGYTF; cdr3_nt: TGTGCCAGCTCACCGTATCAGGGGGCTTTAGGCTACACCTTC
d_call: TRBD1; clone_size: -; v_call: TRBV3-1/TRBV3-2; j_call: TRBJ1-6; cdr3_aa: CASSRGQGEGSPLHF; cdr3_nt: TGTGCCAGCAGCCGAGGACAGGGGGAAGGCTCACCCCTCCACTTT
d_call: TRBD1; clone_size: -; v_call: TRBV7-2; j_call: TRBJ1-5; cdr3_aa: CASSLEEGQGQPQHF; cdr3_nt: TGTGCCAGCAGCTTAGAGGAAGGACAGGGGCAGCCCCAGCATTTT
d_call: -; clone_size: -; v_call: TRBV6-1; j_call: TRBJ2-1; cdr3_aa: CASSAPGLGSYNEQFF; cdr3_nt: TGTGCCAGCAGTGCCCCGGGACTGGGATCCTACAATGAGCAGTTCTTC
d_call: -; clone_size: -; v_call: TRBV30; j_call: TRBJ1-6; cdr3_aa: CAWSGGRSNSPLHF; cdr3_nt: TGTGCCTGGAGTGGAGGGCGCAGTAATTCACCCCTCCACTTT
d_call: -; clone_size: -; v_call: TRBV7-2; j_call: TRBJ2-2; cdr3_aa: CASSLGARTGELFF; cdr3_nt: TGTGCCAGCAGCTTAGGTGCTAGGACCGGGGAGCTGTTTTTT
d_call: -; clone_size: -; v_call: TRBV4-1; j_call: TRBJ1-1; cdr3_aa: CASSQDTRFGAFF; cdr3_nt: TGCGCCAGCAGCCAAGATACCCGGTTCGGAGCTTTCTTT
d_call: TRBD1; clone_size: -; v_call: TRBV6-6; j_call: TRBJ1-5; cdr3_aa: CASSEYRGSNQPQHF; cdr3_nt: TGTGCCAGCTCCGAATACAGGGGGAGTAATCAGCCCCAGCATTTT
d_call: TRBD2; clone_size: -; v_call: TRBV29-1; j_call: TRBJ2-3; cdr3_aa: CSSLSGGEDTQYF; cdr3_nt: TGCAGCTCTCTTAGCGGGGGCGAGGATACGCAGTATTTT
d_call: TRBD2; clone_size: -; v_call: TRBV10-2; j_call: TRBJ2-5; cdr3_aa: CASRLAGGRGETQYF; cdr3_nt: TGCGCCAGCAGACTAGCGGGGGGAAGGGGGGAGACCCAGTACTTC
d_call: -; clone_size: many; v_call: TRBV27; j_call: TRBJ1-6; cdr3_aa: CASKRQALYDSPLHF; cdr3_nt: TGTGCCAGCAAGAGACAGGCCCTTTACGATTCACCCCTCCACTTT
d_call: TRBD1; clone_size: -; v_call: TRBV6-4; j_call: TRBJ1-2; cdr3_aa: CASSEDRTNYGYTF; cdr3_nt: TGTGCCAGCAGCGAGGACAGGACTAACTATGGCTACACCTTC
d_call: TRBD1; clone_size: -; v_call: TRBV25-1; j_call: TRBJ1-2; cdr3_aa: CASSEINRGLSDRYGYTF; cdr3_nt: TGTGCCAGCAGTGAAATCAACAGGGGCCTGTCCGACCGCTATGGCTACACCTTC
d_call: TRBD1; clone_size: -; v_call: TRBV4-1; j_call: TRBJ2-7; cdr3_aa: CASSQDDRTGGPYYEQYF; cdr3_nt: TGCGCCAGCAGCCAAGATGATCGGACAGGTGGTCCCTACTACGAGCAGTACTTC
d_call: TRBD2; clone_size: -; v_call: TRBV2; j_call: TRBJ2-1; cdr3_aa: CASSLTSGGATEQFF; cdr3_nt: TGTGCCAGCAGTTTAACTAGCGGGGGGGCCACTGAGCAGTTCTTC
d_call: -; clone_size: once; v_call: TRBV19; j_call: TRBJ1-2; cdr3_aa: CASSINPGYGYTF; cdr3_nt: TGTGCCAGTAGTATAAACCCCGGGTATGGCTACACCTTC
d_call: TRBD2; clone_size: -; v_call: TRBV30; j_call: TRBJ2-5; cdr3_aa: CAWTIAGGSQETQYF; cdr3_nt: TGTGCCTGGACAATAGCGGGGGGGTCCCAAGAGACCCAGTACTTC
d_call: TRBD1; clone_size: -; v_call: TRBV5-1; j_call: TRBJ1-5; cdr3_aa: CASSLGTGKKGQPQHF; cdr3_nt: TGCGCCAGCAGCTTGGGGACAGGGAAGAAGGGTCAGCCCCAGCATTTT
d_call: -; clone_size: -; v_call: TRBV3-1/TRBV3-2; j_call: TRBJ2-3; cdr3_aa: CASSQDGRVTDTQYF; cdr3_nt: TGTGCCAGCAGCCAAGATGGCCGGGTCACAGATACGCAGTATTTT
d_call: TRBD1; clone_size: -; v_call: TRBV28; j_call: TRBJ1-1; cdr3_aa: CASSRAHRGNTEAFF; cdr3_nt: TGTGCCAGCAGCAGAGCCCACAGGGGGAACACTGAAGCTTTCTTT